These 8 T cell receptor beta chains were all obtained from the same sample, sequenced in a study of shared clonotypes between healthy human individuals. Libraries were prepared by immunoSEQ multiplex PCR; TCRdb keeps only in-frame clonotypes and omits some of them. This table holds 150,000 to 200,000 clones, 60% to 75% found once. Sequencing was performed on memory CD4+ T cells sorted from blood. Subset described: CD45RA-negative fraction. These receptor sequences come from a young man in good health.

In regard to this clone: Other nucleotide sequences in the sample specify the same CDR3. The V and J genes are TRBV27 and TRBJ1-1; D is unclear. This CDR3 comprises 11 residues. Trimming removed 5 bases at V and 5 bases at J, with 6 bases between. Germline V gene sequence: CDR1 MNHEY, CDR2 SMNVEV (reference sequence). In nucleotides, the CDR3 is TGTGCCAGCAGTCGGGGAACTGAAGCTTTCTTT. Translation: CASSRGTEAFF.

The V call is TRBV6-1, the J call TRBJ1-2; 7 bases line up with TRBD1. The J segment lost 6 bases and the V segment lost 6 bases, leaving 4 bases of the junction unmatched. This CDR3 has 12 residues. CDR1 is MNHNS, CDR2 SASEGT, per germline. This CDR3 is CASRLGTDGYTF. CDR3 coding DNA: TGTGCCAGCAGGCTCGGGACAGATGGCTACACCTTC.

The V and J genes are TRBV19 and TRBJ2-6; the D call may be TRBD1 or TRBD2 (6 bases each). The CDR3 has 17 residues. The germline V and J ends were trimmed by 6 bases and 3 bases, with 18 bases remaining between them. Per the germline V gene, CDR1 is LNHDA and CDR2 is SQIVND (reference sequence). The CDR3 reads CASRPPPGGGGANVLTF. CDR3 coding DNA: TGTGCCAGTAGACCCCCCCCCGGGGGCGGTGGGGCCAACGTCCTGACTTTC.

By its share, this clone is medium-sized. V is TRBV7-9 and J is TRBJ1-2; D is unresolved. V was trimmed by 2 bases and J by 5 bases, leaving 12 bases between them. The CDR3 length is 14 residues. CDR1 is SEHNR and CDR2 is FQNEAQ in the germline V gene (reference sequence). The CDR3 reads CASSLRPAEYGYTF. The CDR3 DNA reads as TGTGCCAGCAGCTTACGACCGGCAGAATATGGCTACACCTTC. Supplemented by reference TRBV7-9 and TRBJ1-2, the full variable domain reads DTGVSQNPRHKITKRGQNVTFRCDPISEHNRLYWYRQTLGQGPEFLTYFQNEAQLEKSRLLSDRFSAERPKGSFSTLEIQRTEQGDSAMYLCASSLRPAEYGYTFGSGTRLTVV.

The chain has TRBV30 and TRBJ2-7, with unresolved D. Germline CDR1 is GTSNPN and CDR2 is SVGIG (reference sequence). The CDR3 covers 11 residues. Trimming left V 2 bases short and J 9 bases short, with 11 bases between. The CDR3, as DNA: TGTGCCTGGAGTTCGGATTTTGCGCAGTACTTC. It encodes CAWSSDFAQYF.

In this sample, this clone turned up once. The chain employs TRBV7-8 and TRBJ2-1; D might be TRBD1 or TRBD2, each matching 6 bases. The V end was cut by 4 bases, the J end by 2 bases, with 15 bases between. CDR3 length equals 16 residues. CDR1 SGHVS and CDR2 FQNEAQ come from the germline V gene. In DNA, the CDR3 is TGTGCCAGCAGCTCCGAGGGGGGTAGAACCTACAATGAGCAGTTCTTC. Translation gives CASSSEGGRTYNEQFF.

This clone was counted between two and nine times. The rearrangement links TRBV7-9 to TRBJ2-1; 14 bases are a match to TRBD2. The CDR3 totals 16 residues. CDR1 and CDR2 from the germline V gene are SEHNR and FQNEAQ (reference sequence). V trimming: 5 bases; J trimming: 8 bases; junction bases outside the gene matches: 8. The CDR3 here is CASSLGLAGAWDEQFF. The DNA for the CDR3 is TGTGCCAGCAGCCTGGGACTAGCGGGAGCCTGGGATGAGCAGTTCTTC.

The CDR3 loop is CASSQGARTSGSIDEQYF. CDR3 nucleotides: TGTGCCAGCAGCCAAGGGGCCCGGACTAGCGGGAGTATCGACGAGCAGTACTTC. This sequence joins TRBV14 and TRBJ2-7; 13 bases fit TRBD2. Germline CDR1 reads SGHDN; CDR2 reads FVKESK. Losses at the gene ends were 1 base for V and 5 bases for J; bases not matched to a gene: 11. CDR3 length: 18 residues.